The clone carrying this T cell receptor (beta chain) was observed a few times. The source of the sample is a study of T cells in Graves' hyperthyroidism and ophthalmopathy. At the level of the study: Peripheral blood was acquired at first diagnosis, ahead of any therapy whatsoever.

Orbital computed tomography, thyroid ultrasound, serum thyroxine and TRAb, and clinical symptoms together informed the diagnoses. The TCR beta CDR3 regions underwent amplification using RNA transcripts as the source. A set of HTBI primers served as the primers for a first-round RT-PCR of the TCR CDR3. MiXCR, applied by TCRdb to the multiplex PCR reads, yields one record per CDR3 protein. In the table there are about 480,000 distinct CDR3 sequences, approximately 15% of which are singletons. V dropped 7 bases and J dropped 3 bases, with 15 bases sitting between them. CDR1 SQVTM and CDR2 ANQGSEA come from the germline V gene. This CDR3 spans 13 amino acids.

This clonotype was obtained from a woman aged 18 to 35 with Graves' hyperthyroidism. J is TRBJ2-5 and V is TRBV29-1; perhaps D is TRBD1 or TRBD2 (6 bases each). Sequenced input: blood. CDR3 region: CSGIKGGKETQYF. The CDR3 bases are TGCAGCGGGATAAAGGGGGGTAAAGAGACCCAGTACTTC.